Detailed here is one T cell receptor (beta chain). The repertoire was sequenced with immunoSEQ multiplex PCR; TCRdb's copy has only in-frame clones and lacks some. There are about 94,000 clones in the sample; roughly 92% occur only once, and around 0.99% lies in the top ten. This entry is derived from a study of T cell changes during pregnancy in multiple sclerosis. Losses at the gene ends were 6 bases for V and 4 bases for J; bases not matched to a gene: 6. This CDR3 is built from 15 residues. Germline V gene lookup returns CDR1 MDHEN and CDR2 SYDVKM. The sequencing used peripheral blood, collected after pregnancy. The sequence was obtained from a female donor with multiple sclerosis, enrolled in a pregnancy study. The V and J genes are TRBV28 and TRBJ2-7, with 13 positions matching TRBD2. The CDR3 protein is CASSSGLAGVYEQYF. In nucleotides, the CDR3 is TGTGCCAGCAGCTCCGGACTAGCGGGAGTTTACGAGCAGTACTTC.